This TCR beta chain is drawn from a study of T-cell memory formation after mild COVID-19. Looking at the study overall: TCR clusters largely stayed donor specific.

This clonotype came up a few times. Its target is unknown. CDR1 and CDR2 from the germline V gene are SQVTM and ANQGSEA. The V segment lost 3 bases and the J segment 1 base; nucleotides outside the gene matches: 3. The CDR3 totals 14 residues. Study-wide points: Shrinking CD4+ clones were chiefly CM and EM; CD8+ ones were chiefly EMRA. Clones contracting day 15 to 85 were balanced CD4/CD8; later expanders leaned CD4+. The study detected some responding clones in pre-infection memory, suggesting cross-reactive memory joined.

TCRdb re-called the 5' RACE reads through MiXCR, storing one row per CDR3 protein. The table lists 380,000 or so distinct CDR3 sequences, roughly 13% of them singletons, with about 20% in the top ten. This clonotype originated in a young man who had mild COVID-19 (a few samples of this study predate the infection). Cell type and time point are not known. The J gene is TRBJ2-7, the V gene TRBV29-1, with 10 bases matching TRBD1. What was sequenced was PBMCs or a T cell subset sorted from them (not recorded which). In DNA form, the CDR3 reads TGCAGCGTTGACGGACAGGGGGAGTCCTACGAGCAGTACTTC. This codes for CSVDGQGESYEQYF.